This is a list of T cell receptor beta chains from one sample in a study of Ad26.COV2.S vaccination and SARS-CoV-2 variants. Sequencing was performed with immunoSEQ multiplex PCR; in TCRdb, only in-frame clones are kept and a portion is missing. The table includes 440,000 or so clones, 90% detected once. The sample in question was peripheral blood, obtained in a trial of Ad26.COV2.S vaccine versus placebo. These receptors came from a person between 18 and 60 years old who received the Ad26.COV2.S COVID-19 vaccine or a placebo. Both conserved end residues are part of each CDR3. The order of the fields is J gene, V gene, D gene, clone size, CDR3 protein, CDR3 DNA. The D gene is left open where the match is weak. The size field is filled for only some rows; it gives once, few, many or a size class.

j_gene: TRBJ2-2
v_gene: TRBV4-3
d_gene: NA
abundance: NA
CDR3aa: CASSQDWGGELFF
CDR3nt: TGCGCCAGCAGCCAAGATTGGGGTGGGGAGCTGTTTTTT

j_gene: TRBJ1-5
v_gene: TRBV29-1
d_gene: TRBD1
abundance: NA
CDR3aa: CSVAQGAFDQPQHF
CDR3nt: TGCAGCGTTGCCCAGGGGGCGTTCGATCAGCCCCAGCATTTT

j_gene: TRBJ1-2
v_gene: TRBV9
d_gene: NA
abundance: NA
CDR3aa: CASSQLGGYTF
CDR3nt: TGTGCCAGCAGTCAGCTGGGTGGCTACACCTTC

j_gene: TRBJ2-7
v_gene: TRBV7-9
d_gene: NA
abundance: once
CDR3aa: CASSRGSYEQYF
CDR3nt: TGTGCCAGCAGTAGGGGCTCCTACGAGCAGTACTTC

j_gene: TRBJ1-6
v_gene: TRBV27
d_gene: NA
abundance: NA
CDR3aa: CASSSIPRPAYNSPLHF
CDR3nt: TGTGCCAGCAGTTCGATACCCAGGCCCGCCTATAATTCACCCCTCCACTTT

j_gene: TRBJ2-7
v_gene: TRBV13
d_gene: NA
abundance: NA
CDR3aa: CASSSGLYEQYF
CDR3nt: TGTGCCAGCAGCTCGGGACTCTACGAGCAGTACTTC

j_gene: TRBJ2-7
v_gene: TRBV12-3/TRBV12-4
d_gene: TRBD2
abundance: NA
CDR3aa: CASVAPGGNEQYF
CDR3nt: TGTGCCAGCGTTGCCCCGGGGGGGAACGAGCAGTACTTC

j_gene: TRBJ1-1
v_gene: TRBV19
d_gene: TRBD1
abundance: NA
CDR3aa: CAIQGDNTEAFF
CDR3nt: TGTGCCATACAGGGGGACAACACTGAAGCTTTCTTT

j_gene: TRBJ2-1
v_gene: TRBV5-6
d_gene: TRBD2
abundance: NA
CDR3aa: CASRHPGPRAGGEQFF
CDR3nt: TGTGCCAGCAGACATCCGGGACCCCGTGCGGGGGGTGAGCAGTTCTTC

j_gene: TRBJ2-7
v_gene: TRBV5-4
d_gene: TRBD1
abundance: NA
CDR3aa: CASSDGDRPYEQYF
CDR3nt: TGTGCCAGCAGCGATGGGGACAGACCCTACGAGCAGTACTTC

j_gene: TRBJ2-2
v_gene: TRBV28
d_gene: NA
abundance: once
CDR3aa: CASSRNRRVPGELFF
CDR3nt: TGTGCCAGCAGTAGAAACCGCAGGGTCCCCGGGGAGCTGTTTTTT

j_gene: TRBJ2-1
v_gene: TRBV18
d_gene: NA
abundance: NA
CDR3aa: CASSPIDNEQFF
CDR3nt: TGTGCCAGCTCACCAATAGACAATGAGCAGTTCTTC

j_gene: TRBJ1-5
v_gene: TRBV24-1
d_gene: NA
abundance: NA
CDR3aa: CATSDPGTNQPQHF
CDR3nt: TGTGCCACCAGTGATCCCGGAACCAATCAGCCCCAGCATTTT

j_gene: TRBJ2-5
v_gene: TRBV7-9
d_gene: NA
abundance: NA
CDR3aa: CASSFLPGETQYF
CDR3nt: TGTGCCAGCAGCTTTCTACCGGGGGAGACCCAGTACTTC

j_gene: TRBJ2-7
v_gene: TRBV5-1
d_gene: TRBD2
abundance: NA
CDR3aa: CASSLGLASYEQYF
CDR3nt: TGCGCCAGCAGCCTCGGACTAGCCTCCTACGAGCAGTACTTC

j_gene: TRBJ2-3
v_gene: TRBV27
d_gene: TRBD1
abundance: NA
CDR3aa: CASSSGQGADTQYF
CDR3nt: TGTGCCAGCAGTTCGGGACAGGGGGCAGATACGCAGTATTTT

j_gene: TRBJ2-3
v_gene: TRBV27
d_gene: NA
abundance: few
CDR3aa: CASSLSPEEVDTQYF
CDR3nt: TGTGCCAGCAGTTTATCCCCAGAGGAAGTAGATACGCAGTATTTT

j_gene: TRBJ2-7
v_gene: TRBV10-2
d_gene: NA
abundance: NA
CDR3aa: CASSESGYEQYF
CDR3nt: TGCGCCAGCAGTGAGTCGGGGTACGAGCAGTACTTC

j_gene: TRBJ2-7
v_gene: TRBV28
d_gene: NA
abundance: NA
CDR3aa: CASRSPRYEQYF
CDR3nt: TGTGCCAGCCGGTCCCCAAGGTACGAGCAGTACTTC

j_gene: TRBJ2-7
v_gene: TRBV7-9
d_gene: NA
abundance: NA
CDR3aa: CASSPDSHYEQYF
CDR3nt: TGTGCCAGCAGCCCGGACTCGCACTACGAGCAGTACTTC

j_gene: TRBJ2-1
v_gene: TRBV7-3
d_gene: NA
abundance: NA
CDR3aa: CASSPLGGSYNEQFF
CDR3nt: TGTGCCAGCAGCCCCTTGGGGGGTTCCTACAATGAGCAGTTCTTC

j_gene: TRBJ1-5
v_gene: TRBV6-6
d_gene: NA
abundance: NA
CDR3aa: CASSYDGSYQPQHF
CDR3nt: TGTGCCAGCAGTTACGATGGGTCTTATCAGCCCCAGCATTTT

j_gene: TRBJ2-1
v_gene: TRBV10-3
d_gene: TRBD1
abundance: NA
CDR3aa: CAISDRTGGNEQFF
CDR3nt: TGTGCCATCAGCGACCGGACAGGGGGAAATGAGCAGTTCTTC

j_gene: TRBJ1-5
v_gene: TRBV5-4
d_gene: NA
abundance: NA
CDR3aa: CASSDGRRGQPQHF
CDR3nt: TGTGCCAGCAGCGATGGACGAAGAGGTCAGCCCCAGCATTTT

j_gene: TRBJ2-7
v_gene: TRBV7-9
d_gene: TRBD1
abundance: NA
CDR3aa: CASSRPGTGDEQYF
CDR3nt: TGTGCCAGCAGCCGCCCCGGGACAGGGGACGAGCAGTACTTC

j_gene: TRBJ2-2
v_gene: TRBV7-2
d_gene: NA
abundance: NA
CDR3aa: CASSLRLRVASNTGELFF
CDR3nt: TGTGCCAGCAGTTTAAGGCTGCGGGTAGCGTCCAACACCGGGGAGCTGTTTTTT

j_gene: TRBJ2-3
v_gene: TRBV29-1
d_gene: NA
abundance: few
CDR3aa: CSVEDLVKGLTDTQYF
CDR3nt: TGCAGCGTTGAAGATCTTGTAAAAGGCCTCACAGATACGCAGTATTTT

j_gene: TRBJ2-3
v_gene: TRBV19
d_gene: TRBD2
abundance: NA
CDR3aa: CASSFGGRLSNTQYF
CDR3nt: TGTGCCAGTAGTTTTGGCGGGAGGCTTTCGAATACGCAGTATTTT

j_gene: TRBJ2-1
v_gene: TRBV6-5
d_gene: NA
abundance: NA
CDR3aa: CASSRPSGIGQFF
CDR3nt: TGTGCCAGCAGTAGACCTTCCGGGATCGGGCAGTTCTTC

j_gene: TRBJ1-4
v_gene: TRBV9
d_gene: TRBD1
abundance: NA
CDR3aa: CASSPSDRVEKLFF
CDR3nt: TGTGCCAGCAGCCCCTCGGACAGGGTGGAAAAACTGTTTTTT

j_gene: TRBJ2-7
v_gene: TRBV5-6
d_gene: NA
abundance: NA
CDR3aa: CASSLGDGGEQYF
CDR3nt: TGTGCCAGCAGCTTGGGCGACGGTGGGGAGCAGTACTTC

j_gene: TRBJ2-2
v_gene: TRBV7-3
d_gene: NA
abundance: NA
CDR3aa: CASSLMSPGSGNTGELFF
CDR3nt: TGTGCCAGCAGCTTAATGTCCCCAGGTAGCGGGAACACCGGGGAGCTGTTTTTT

j_gene: TRBJ1-5
v_gene: TRBV19
d_gene: NA
abundance: NA
CDR3aa: CASSIDQGQSQPQHF
CDR3nt: TGTGCCAGTAGTATAGATCAGGGGCAAAGTCAGCCCCAGCATTTT

j_gene: TRBJ2-6
v_gene: TRBV9
d_gene: NA
abundance: once
CDR3aa: CASSAPSGSGANVLTF
CDR3nt: TGTGCCAGCAGCGCCCCCTCCGGGTCTGGGGCCAACGTCCTGACTTTC

j_gene: TRBJ2-2
v_gene: TRBV24-1
d_gene: NA
abundance: NA
CDR3aa: CATSDYPRTATGELFF
CDR3nt: TGTGCCACCAGTGATTATCCCCGGACAGCCACCGGGGAGCTGTTTTTT

j_gene: TRBJ2-6
v_gene: TRBV7-9
d_gene: NA
abundance: NA
CDR3aa: CASSQWEGEPHSGANVLTF
CDR3nt: TGTGCCAGCAGCCAATGGGAGGGGGAGCCTCACTCTGGGGCCAACGTCCTGACTTTC

j_gene: TRBJ2-5
v_gene: TRBV5-1
d_gene: TRBD2
abundance: NA
CDR3aa: CASSLSSGFQETQYF
CDR3nt: TGCGCCAGCAGCTTGTCTAGCGGGTTTCAAGAGACCCAGTACTTC

j_gene: TRBJ2-3
v_gene: TRBV11-2
d_gene: NA
abundance: NA
CDR3aa: CASSLDRGPDTQYF
CDR3nt: TGTGCCAGCAGCTTAGACAGGGGTCCAGATACGCAGTATTTT

j_gene: TRBJ2-7
v_gene: TRBV28
d_gene: TRBD2
abundance: NA
CDR3aa: CASSPTSGRTQEQYF
CDR3nt: TGTGCCAGCAGTCCGACTAGCGGGAGGACGCAGGAGCAGTACTTC

j_gene: TRBJ1-1
v_gene: TRBV19
d_gene: TRBD1
abundance: few
CDR3aa: CASRRTGRDEAFF
CDR3nt: TGTGCCAGTAGGAGGACAGGGAGGGATGAAGCTTTCTTT

j_gene: TRBJ2-7
v_gene: TRBV7-2
d_gene: TRBD2
abundance: few
CDR3aa: CASRFLASGNYEQYF
CDR3nt: TGTGCCAGCAGGTTCCTTGCTAGCGGGAACTACGAGCAGTACTTC

j_gene: TRBJ1-5
v_gene: TRBV7-9
d_gene: NA
abundance: NA
CDR3aa: CASSAGGDPGQPQHF
CDR3nt: TGTGCCAGCAGCGCCGGGGGGGACCCCGGTCAGCCCCAGCATTTT

j_gene: TRBJ2-7
v_gene: TRBV5-6
d_gene: NA
abundance: NA
CDR3aa: CASSFRDPIPSEQYF
CDR3nt: TGTGCCAGCAGCTTCCGGGACCCCATCCCGAGCGAGCAGTACTTC

j_gene: TRBJ2-1
v_gene: TRBV29-1
d_gene: NA
abundance: NA
CDR3aa: CSVEDATLQFF
CDR3nt: TGCAGCGTTGAAGACGCGACCTTGCAGTTCTTC

j_gene: TRBJ1-3
v_gene: TRBV7-9
d_gene: NA
abundance: NA
CDR3aa: CASSQLREAGNTIYF
CDR3nt: TGTGCCAGCAGTCAGTTGAGGGAAGCTGGAAACACCATATATTTT

j_gene: TRBJ2-3
v_gene: TRBV9
d_gene: TRBD2
abundance: NA
CDR3aa: CASSVGGSGRTDTQYF
CDR3nt: TGTGCCAGCAGCGTAGGTGGTAGCGGGAGGACAGATACGCAGTATTTT

j_gene: TRBJ2-2
v_gene: TRBV28
d_gene: NA
abundance: NA
CDR3aa: CASSSKRQSGTGELFF
CDR3nt: TGTGCCAGCAGTTCTAAACGGCAATCAGGCACCGGGGAGCTGTTTTTT

j_gene: TRBJ2-7
v_gene: TRBV5-1
d_gene: NA
abundance: NA
CDR3aa: CASSVTSGEQYF
CDR3nt: TGCGCCAGCAGCGTGACTAGTGGAGAGCAGTACTTC